This T cell receptor beta chain stems from a study of shared clonotypes between healthy human individuals. About the research overall: Researchers assigned three CD4 naive, three CD4 memory, two CD8 naive and one CD8 memory plate to each donor. Findings and caveats of the study: Shared across a few donors were roughly 4.7% of the naive CD4 clonotypes. Non-shared clonotypes had lower generation probabilities than clonotypes shared by all four sorted-subset donors. The study drew on few donors, limiting represented genetic and exposure-history diversity.

This clone occurred once. What it recognizes is unknown. The method was immunoSEQ multiplex PCR; TCRdb's version includes in-frame clones alone and lacks a portion of them. Of around 2.3 million clones detected, more than 90% appear once; the ten largest clones hold roughly 0.13%. The CDR3 length is 14 residues. Germline V gene lookup returns CDR1 LGHNA and CDR2 YSLEER. J lost 3 bases, V lost 5 bases, and 4 bases had no gene match. The sample consisted of naive CD4+ T cells sorted from blood. Subset here: CD45RA+ positively selected. The receptor was isolated from a man between 18 and 29 years old in good health. This rearrangement joins TRBV4-3 to TRBJ2-5; 9 nucleotides line up with TRBD2. CDR3 amino acids: CASSSLAGEETQYF. For the CDR3, the DNA is TGCGCCAGCAGCTCGTTAGCGGGAGAAGAGACCCAGTACTTC.